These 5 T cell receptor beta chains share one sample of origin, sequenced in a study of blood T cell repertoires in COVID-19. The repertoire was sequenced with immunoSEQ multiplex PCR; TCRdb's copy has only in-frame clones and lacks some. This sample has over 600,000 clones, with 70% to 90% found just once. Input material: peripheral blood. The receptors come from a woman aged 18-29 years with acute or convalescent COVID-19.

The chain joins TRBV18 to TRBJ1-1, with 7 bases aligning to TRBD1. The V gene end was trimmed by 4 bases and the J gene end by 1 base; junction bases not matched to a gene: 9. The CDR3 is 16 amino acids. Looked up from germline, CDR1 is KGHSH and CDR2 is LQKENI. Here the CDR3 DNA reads TGTGCCAGCTCACGAAACAGGGGAACCTCGAACACTGAAGCTTTCTTT. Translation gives CASSRNRGTSNTEAFF.

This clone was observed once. DNA of the CDR3: TGTGCCAGCAGCGGACCGGACAGGGGGCCTAACTATGGCTACACCTTC. Its translation: CASSGPDRGPNYGYTF. The chain uses TRBV7-9 and TRBJ1-2, with 11 bases aligning to TRBD1. Trimming removed 5 bases from V and 0 bases from J; junction bases left unmatched: 5. CDR3 size: 16 residues. Germline V gene lookup returns CDR1 SEHNR and CDR2 FQNEAQ (reference sequence).

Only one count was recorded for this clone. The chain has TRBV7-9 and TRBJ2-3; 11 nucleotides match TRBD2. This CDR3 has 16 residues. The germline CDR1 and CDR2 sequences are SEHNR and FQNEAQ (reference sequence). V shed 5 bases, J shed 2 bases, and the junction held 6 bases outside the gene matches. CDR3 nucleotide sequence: TGTGCCAGCAGCCCACGACTAGCGGGGTTCACAGATACGCAGTATTTT. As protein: CASSPRLAGFTDTQYF.

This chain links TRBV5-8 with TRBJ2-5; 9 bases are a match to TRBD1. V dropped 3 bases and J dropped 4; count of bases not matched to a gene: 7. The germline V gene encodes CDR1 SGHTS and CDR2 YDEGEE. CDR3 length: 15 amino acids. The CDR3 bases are TGTGCCAGCAGCTCCGGGGGACAGGGTGGAGAGACCCAGTACTTC. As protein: CASSSGGQGGETQYF.

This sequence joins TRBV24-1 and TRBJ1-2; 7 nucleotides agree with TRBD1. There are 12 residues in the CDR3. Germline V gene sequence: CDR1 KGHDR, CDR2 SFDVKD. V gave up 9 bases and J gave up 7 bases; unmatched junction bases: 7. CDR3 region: CATSGTELGYTF. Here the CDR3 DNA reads TGTGCCACCTCCGGGACAGAACTTGGCTACACCTTC.